This is a list of T cell receptor beta chains from one sample in a study of patients and donors after allogeneic stem cell transplantation. In TCRdb, the RT-PCR reads were re-called with MiXCR into one record per CDR3 protein. Of hundreds of thousands of distinct CDR3 sequences listed, 16% are singletons. The sequencing input was blood, either unsorted or a sorted T cell fraction (not recorded which). The source is a human donor who was either an allogeneic HSCT recipient or a stem cell or donor lymphocyte infusion donor (not recorded which). It is not recorded whose cells these are; they may come from a transplant donor. CDR3s include the opening cysteine and the closing phenylalanine or tryptophan.

CDR3 length: 19; J gene: TRBJ2-3; V gene: TRBV15; CDR3 protein: CATSRDQVKPPRDRDTQYF
CDR3 length: 15; J gene: TRBJ2-7; V gene: TRBV7-9; CDR3 protein: CASSGLAGPTYEQYF
CDR3 length: 18; J gene: TRBJ2-1; V gene: TRBV4-3; CDR3 protein: CASSRMWSSGGPYNEQFF
CDR3 length: 15; J gene: TRBJ1-1; V gene: TRBV4-1; CDR3 protein: CASSQGYRADTEAFF
CDR3 length: 15; J gene: TRBJ1-6; V gene: TRBV6-4; CDR3 protein: CASSPTENDNSPLHF
CDR3 length: 14; J gene: TRBJ2-3; V gene: TRBV6-5; CDR3 protein: CASSYSGHQGTQYF
CDR3 length: 14; J gene: TRBJ2-1; V gene: TRBV7-8; CDR3 protein: CASSLALMSNEQFF
CDR3 length: 16; J gene: TRBJ2-3; V gene: TRBV5-1; CDR3 protein: CASSPALAASTDTQYF
CDR3 length: 16; J gene: TRBJ2-4; V gene: TRBV3-1; CDR3 protein: CASSQDAGGRRDIQYF
CDR3 length: 13; J gene: TRBJ2-5; V gene: TRBV7-3; CDR3 protein: CASSPRGMETQYF
CDR3 length: 14; J gene: TRBJ2-4; V gene: TRBV4-3; CDR3 protein: CASSSSRLKSIQYF
CDR3 length: 11; J gene: TRBJ1-2; V gene: TRBV9; CDR3 protein: CASGGGYGYTF
CDR3 length: 17; J gene: TRBJ1-6; V gene: TRBV21-1; CDR3 protein: CASSARDMSSYNSPLHF
CDR3 length: 15; J gene: TRBJ2-1; V gene: TRBV6-1; CDR3 protein: CASGERSSSYNEQFF
CDR3 length: 15; J gene: TRBJ2-1; V gene: TRBV6-1; CDR3 protein: CASAARASSYNEQFF
CDR3 length: 17; J gene: TRBJ2-3; V gene: TRBV5-4; CDR3 protein: CASSPKTGQGHTDTQYF
CDR3 length: 15; J gene: TRBJ2-7; V gene: TRBV11-2; CDR3 protein: CASSRDRTGTYEQYF
CDR3 length: 22; J gene: TRBJ2-5; V gene: TRBV20-1; CDR3 protein: CSARDASGRARRGMHPQETQYF
CDR3 length: 11; J gene: TRBJ2-5; V gene: TRBV12-3/TRBV12-4; CDR3 protein: CASSVIETQYF
CDR3 length: 19; J gene: TRBJ1-5; V gene: TRBV4-3; CDR3 protein: CASSQDWGLPGRGNQPQHF
CDR3 length: 15; J gene: TRBJ1-3; V gene: TRBV6-1; CDR3 protein: CASSEAWAGGYTIYF
CDR3 length: 14; J gene: TRBJ1-5; V gene: TRBV7-9; CDR3 protein: CASTGDRTQEPQHF
CDR3 length: 15; J gene: TRBJ1-5; V gene: TRBV12-3/TRBV12-4; CDR3 protein: CASSAPGQGNQPQHF
CDR3 length: 15; J gene: TRBJ2-1; V gene: TRBV7-6; CDR3 protein: CASSNSGRSYNEQFF
CDR3 length: 12; J gene: TRBJ1-5; V gene: TRBV14; CDR3 protein: CASSHVGQPQHF
CDR3 length: 12; J gene: TRBJ2-1; V gene: TRBV6-2/TRBV6-3; CDR3 protein: CASKDGQDPGFF
CDR3 length: 15; J gene: TRBJ2-1; V gene: TRBV20-1; CDR3 protein: CSARDEGLARDEQFF
CDR3 length: 14; J gene: TRBJ1-5; V gene: TRBV7-6; CDR3 protein: CASSTLQGFQPQHF
CDR3 length: 21; J gene: TRBJ2-2; V gene: TRBV4-1; CDR3 protein: CASSQDRGGWMGQGSTGELFF
CDR3 length: 12; J gene: TRBJ2-5; V gene: TRBV2; CDR3 protein: CASSPEGRGQYF
CDR3 length: 15; J gene: TRBJ1-2; V gene: TRBV7-2; CDR3 protein: CASSLAGSQDYGYTF
CDR3 length: 14; J gene: TRBJ2-2; V gene: TRBV5-1; CDR3 protein: CASSPGGSTGELFF
CDR3 length: 17; J gene: TRBJ2-5; V gene: TRBV12-3/TRBV12-4; CDR3 protein: CASSSGTSGGRWKTQYF
CDR3 length: 12; J gene: TRBJ2-2; V gene: TRBV30; CDR3 protein: CAWNVDTGELFF
CDR3 length: 14; J gene: TRBJ2-7; V gene: TRBV7-9; CDR3 protein: CASSLAGQPYEQYF
CDR3 length: 12; J gene: TRBJ2-1; V gene: TRBV29-1; CDR3 protein: CSVGTSVGWQFF
CDR3 length: 13; J gene: TRBJ2-1; V gene: TRBV7-8; CDR3 protein: CASSLAATQRQFF
CDR3 length: 14; J gene: TRBJ1-1; V gene: TRBV28; CDR3 protein: CASSLQAPQGEAFF